This paragraph reports one T cell receptor (beta chain). What it binds is unknown. At one boundary the junction diverges from the germline segment, which might be a read error. The sample is drawn from a study of T cells in narcolepsy. Study in general: Enrolled donors included narcolepsy type 1 or type 2 patients and healthy controls. Overall study results and limits: No autoreactive T cell clone sequences appeared in some memory CD4+ repertoires. HCRT-specific and TRIB2-specific autoreactive clonotypes appeared among same-patient CSF and blood CD4+ clonotypes. Autoreactive clonotypes reportedly recurred in blood of same and different patients, not controls.

The protocol was immunoSEQ multiplex PCR, while the TCRdb copy is restricted to in-frame clones and leaves out a portion. The table shows tens of thousands of clones, with about 87% occurring only once. This CDR3 region has 16 residues. Germline values: CDR1 SSHAT, CDR2 FNYEAQ (reference sequence). V gene TRBV7-7 combines with J gene TRBJ2-5; 12 bases match TRBD2. Input material: CD45RA- memory CD4+ T cells from PBMCs. This sequence was found in a human donor with narcolepsy. CDR3 region: CASSFGLAGNQETQYF. CDR3 nucleotide sequence: TGTGCTAGCAGCTTCGGACTAGCGGGGAACCAAGAGACCCAGTACTTC.